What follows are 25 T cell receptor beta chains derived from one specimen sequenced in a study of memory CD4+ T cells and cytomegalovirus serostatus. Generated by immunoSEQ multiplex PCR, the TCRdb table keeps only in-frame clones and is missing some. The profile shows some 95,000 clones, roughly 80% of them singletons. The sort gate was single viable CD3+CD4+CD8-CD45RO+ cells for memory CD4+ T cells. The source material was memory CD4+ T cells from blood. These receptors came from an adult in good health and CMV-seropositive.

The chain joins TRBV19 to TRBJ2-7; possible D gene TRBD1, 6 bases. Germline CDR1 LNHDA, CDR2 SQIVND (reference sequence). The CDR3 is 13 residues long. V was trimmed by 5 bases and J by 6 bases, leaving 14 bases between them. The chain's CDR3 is CASSFNRDSEQYF. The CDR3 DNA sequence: TGTGCCAGTAGTTTCAACAGGGATTCCGAGCAGTACTTC.

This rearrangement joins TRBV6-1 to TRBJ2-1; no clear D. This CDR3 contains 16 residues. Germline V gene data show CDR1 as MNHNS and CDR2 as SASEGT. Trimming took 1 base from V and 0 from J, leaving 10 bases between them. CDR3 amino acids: CASSEDQVSSYNEQFF. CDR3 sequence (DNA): TGTGCCAGCAGTGAAGACCAGGTGAGCTCCTACAATGAGCAGTTCTTC.

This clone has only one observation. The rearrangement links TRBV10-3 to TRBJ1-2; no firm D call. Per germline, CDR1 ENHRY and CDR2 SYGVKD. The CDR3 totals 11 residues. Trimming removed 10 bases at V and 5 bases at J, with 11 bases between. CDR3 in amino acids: CASRDGYGYTF. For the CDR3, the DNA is TGTGCCAGCCGAGACGGTTATGGCTACACCTTC.

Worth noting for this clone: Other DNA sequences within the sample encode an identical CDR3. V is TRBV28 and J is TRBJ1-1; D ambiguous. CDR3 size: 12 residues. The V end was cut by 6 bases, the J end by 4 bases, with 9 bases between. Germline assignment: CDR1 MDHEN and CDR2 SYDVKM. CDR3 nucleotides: TGTGCCAGCAGCTCGGGGTCCACTGAAGCTTTCTTT. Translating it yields CASSSGSTEAFF.

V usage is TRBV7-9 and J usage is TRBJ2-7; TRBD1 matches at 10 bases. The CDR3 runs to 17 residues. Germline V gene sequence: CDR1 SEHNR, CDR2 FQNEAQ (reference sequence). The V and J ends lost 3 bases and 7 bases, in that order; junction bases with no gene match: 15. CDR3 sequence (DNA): TGTGCCAGCAGCTTTCTTCCGGGACAGGGGATTTCGGGGGAGCAGTACTTC. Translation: CASSFLPGQGISGEQYF.

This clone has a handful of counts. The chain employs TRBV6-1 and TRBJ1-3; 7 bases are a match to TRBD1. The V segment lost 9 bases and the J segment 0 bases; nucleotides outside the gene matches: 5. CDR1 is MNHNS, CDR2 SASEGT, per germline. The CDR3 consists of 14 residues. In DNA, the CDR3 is TGTGCCAGTCAAAGGGACAGCTCTGGAAACACCATATATTTT. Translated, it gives CASQRDSSGNTIYF.

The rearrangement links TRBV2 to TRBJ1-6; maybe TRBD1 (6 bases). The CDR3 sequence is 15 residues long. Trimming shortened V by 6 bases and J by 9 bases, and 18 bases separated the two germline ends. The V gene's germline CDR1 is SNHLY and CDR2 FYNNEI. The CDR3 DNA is TGTGCCAGCAGCATACAGGGACGGGGGGGTTCACCCCTCCACTTT. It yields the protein CASSIQGRGGSPLHF.

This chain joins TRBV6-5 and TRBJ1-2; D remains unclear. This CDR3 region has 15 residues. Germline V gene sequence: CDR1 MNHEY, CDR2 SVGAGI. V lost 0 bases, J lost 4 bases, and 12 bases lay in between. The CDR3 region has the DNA TGTGCCAGCAGTTACTCCCCCCCAGCTAGCTATGGCTACACCTTC. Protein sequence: CASSYSPPASYGYTF.

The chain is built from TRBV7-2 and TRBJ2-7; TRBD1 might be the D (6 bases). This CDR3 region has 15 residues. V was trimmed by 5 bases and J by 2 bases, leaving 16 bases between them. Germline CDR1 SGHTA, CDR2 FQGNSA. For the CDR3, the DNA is TGTGCCAGCAGCCCACTACGACAGGCCACCTACGAGCAGTACTTC. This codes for CASSPLRQATYEQYF. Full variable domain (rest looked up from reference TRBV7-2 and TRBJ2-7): GAGVSQSPSNKVTEKGKDVELRCDPISGHTALYWYRQSLGQGLEFLIYFQGNSAPDKSGLPSDRFSAERTGGSVSTLTIQRTQQEDSAVYLCASSPLRQATYEQYFGPGTRLTVT.

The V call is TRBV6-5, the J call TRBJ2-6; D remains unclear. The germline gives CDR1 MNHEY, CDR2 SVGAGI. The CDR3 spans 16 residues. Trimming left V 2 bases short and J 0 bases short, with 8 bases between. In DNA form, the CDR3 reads TGTGCCAGCAGTTACGGTGAGAGCTCTGGGGCCAACGTCCTGACTTTC. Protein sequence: CASSYGESSGANVLTF.

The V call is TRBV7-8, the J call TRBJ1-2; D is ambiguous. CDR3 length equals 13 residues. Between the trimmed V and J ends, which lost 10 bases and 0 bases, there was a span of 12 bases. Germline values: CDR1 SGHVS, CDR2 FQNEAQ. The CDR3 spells CATSPGANYGYTF. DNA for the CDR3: TGTGCCACCTCGCCGGGCGCTAACTATGGCTACACCTTC.

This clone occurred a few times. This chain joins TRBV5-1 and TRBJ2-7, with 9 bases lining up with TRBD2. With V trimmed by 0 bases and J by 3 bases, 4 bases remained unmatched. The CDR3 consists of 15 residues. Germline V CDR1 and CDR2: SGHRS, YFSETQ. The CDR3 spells CASSLEPTSGYEQYF. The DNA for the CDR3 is TGCGCCAGCAGCTTGGAACCGACTAGCGGCTACGAGCAGTACTTC.

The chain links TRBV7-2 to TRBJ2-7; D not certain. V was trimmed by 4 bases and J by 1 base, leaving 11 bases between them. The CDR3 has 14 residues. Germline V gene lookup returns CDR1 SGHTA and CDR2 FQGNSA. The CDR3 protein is CASSSYTESYEQYF. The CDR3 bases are TGTGCCAGCAGCTCGTATACTGAGTCCTACGAGCAGTACTTC.

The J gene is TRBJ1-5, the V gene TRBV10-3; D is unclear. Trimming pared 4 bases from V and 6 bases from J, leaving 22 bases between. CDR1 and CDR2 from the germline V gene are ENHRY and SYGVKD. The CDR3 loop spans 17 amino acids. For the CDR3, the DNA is TGTGCCATCAGTGGACCGACCCTGGGAGGATTGGTTCAGCCCCAGCATTTT. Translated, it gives CAISGPTLGGLVQPQHF.

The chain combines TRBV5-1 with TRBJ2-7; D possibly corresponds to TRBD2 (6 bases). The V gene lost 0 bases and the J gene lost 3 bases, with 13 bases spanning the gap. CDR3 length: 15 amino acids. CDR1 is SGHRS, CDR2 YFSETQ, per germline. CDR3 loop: CASSLGFGLIYEQYF. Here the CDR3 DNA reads TGCGCCAGCAGCTTGGGATTCGGACTAATCTACGAGCAGTACTTC.

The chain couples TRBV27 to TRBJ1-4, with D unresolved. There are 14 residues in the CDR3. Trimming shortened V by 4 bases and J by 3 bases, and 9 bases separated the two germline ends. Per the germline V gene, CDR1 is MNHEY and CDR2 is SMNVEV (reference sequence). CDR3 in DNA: TGTGCCAGCAGTTGGAAGGGTCCTAATGAAAAACTGTTTTTT. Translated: CASSWKGPNEKLFF.

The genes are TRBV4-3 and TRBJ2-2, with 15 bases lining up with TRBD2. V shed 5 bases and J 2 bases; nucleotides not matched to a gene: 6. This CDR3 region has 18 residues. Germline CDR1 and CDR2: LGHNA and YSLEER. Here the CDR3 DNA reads TGCGCCAGCAGCGCGGGACTAGCGGGAGGCACCAACACCGGGGAGCTGTTTTTT. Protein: CASSAGLAGGTNTGELFF.

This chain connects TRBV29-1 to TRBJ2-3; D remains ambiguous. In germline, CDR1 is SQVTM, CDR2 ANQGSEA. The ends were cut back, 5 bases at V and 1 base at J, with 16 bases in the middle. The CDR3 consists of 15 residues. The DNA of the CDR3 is TGCAGCGTTTCCAGGACGTCGGTGGGCACAGATACGCAGTATTTT. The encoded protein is CSVSRTSVGTDTQYF.

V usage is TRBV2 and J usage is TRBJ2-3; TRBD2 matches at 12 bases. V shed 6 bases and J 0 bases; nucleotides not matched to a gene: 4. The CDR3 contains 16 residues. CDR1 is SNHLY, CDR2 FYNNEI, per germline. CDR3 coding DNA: TGTGCCAGCAGCGGGACTAGCGGGTTTAGCACAGATACGCAGTATTTT. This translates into CASSGTSGFSTDTQYF.

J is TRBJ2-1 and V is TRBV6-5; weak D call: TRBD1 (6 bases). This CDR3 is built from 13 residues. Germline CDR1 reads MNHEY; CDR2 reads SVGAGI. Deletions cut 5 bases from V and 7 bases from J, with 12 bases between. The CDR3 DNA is TGTGCCAGCAGTCCACAGGGTCGGAATGAGCAGTTCTTC. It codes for CASSPQGRNEQFF.

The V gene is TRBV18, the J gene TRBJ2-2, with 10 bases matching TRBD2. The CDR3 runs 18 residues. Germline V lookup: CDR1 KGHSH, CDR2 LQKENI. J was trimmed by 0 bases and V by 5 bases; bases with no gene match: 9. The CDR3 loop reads CASSVSSGSVSNTGELFF. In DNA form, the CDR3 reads TGTGCCAGCTCAGTGTCTAGCGGGAGTGTCTCGAACACCGGGGAGCTGTTTTTT.

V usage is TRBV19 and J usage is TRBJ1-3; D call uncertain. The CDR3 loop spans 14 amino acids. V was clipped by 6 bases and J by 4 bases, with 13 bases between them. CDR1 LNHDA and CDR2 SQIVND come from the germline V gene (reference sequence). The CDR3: CASRNWAAGNTIYF. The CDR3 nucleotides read TGTGCCAGTAGGAACTGGGCGGCAGGAAACACCATATATTTT.

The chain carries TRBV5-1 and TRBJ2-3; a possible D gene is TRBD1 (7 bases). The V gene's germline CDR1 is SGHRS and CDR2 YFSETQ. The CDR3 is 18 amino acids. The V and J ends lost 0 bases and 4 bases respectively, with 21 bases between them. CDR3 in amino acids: CASSLGGGGDLRADTQYF. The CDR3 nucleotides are TGCGCCAGCAGCTTGGGCGGAGGGGGCGACCTCCGGGCAGATACGCAGTATTTT.

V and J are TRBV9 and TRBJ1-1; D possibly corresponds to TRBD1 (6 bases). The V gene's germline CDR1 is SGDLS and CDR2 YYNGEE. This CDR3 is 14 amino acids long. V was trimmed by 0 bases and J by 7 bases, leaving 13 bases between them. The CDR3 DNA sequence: TGTGCCAGCAGCGTAGAGGCCACGGGACATGAAGCTTTCTTT. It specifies CASSVEATGHEAFF.

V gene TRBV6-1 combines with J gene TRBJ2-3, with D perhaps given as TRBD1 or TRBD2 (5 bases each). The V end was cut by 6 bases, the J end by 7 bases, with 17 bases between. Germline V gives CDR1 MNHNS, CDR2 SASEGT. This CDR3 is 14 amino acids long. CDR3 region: CASRGTMGVNTQYF. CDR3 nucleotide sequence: TGTGCCAGCAGAGGAACTATGGGGGTGAATACGCAGTATTTT.